The sequence of this T cell receptor (beta chain) was determined in a study of T cell responses to AZD1222 COVID-19 vaccine. Findings and caveats of the study: Spike was spanned by vaccine-associated CD4 TCRs, which were dominant at 160-218 and 743-854.

Trimming took 5 bases from V and 2 from J, leaving 10 bases between them. CDR3 length equals 13 residues. This table comes from immunoSEQ multiplex PCR, and its TCRdb copy is limited to in-frame clones, with some not included. The profile shows about 90,000 clones, approximately 86% of them singletons. With regard to this clone: Its matching antigen is unknown.

V gene TRBV12-3 or TRBV12-4 combines with J gene TRBJ2-7, with a possible D match to TRBD2 (5 bases). The receptor comes from an adult in good health. The sample in question was peripheral blood, obtained on day 0 of AZD1222 vaccination. Written as DNA, the CDR3 is TGTGCCAGCAGTCGGGATTACGCCTACGAGCAGTACTTC. Translation gives CASSRDYAYEQYF.